Listed below are T cell receptor beta chains from one sample, sequenced in a study of cytomegalovirus exposure and HLA in healthy donors. Profiling relied on immunoSEQ multiplex PCR, and the TCRdb table lists in-frame clones only, not all of them. The sample yields 100,000 to 150,000 clones, around 72% seen once. Sequencing was performed on PBMCs. The receptors derive from a man aged 30 to 45 in good health and CMV-seronegative. Both conserved end residues are part of each CDR3. A D gene is named only where the DNA matches it firmly. A row's size may be missing; if present it is once, few, many or a size class.

>14|TRBV5-1|TRBJ2-7|.|.
CASRSTGSLHEQYF
TGCGCCAGCAGGTCTACAGGGAGTCTCCACGAGCAGTACTTC
>15|TRBV11-2|TRBJ1-5|.|.
CASSLGQAPNQPQHF
TGTGCCAGCAGCTTAGGACAGGCCCCTAATCAGCCCCAGCATTTT
>15|TRBV27|TRBJ2-3|.|.
CASSYWGGSSDTQYF
TGTGCCAGCAGTTATTGGGGGGGCTCGTCAGATACGCAGTATTTT
>14|TRBV2|TRBJ1-2|.|TRBD1
CASSEQGVGYGYTF
TGTGCCAGCAGTGAACAGGGGGTAGGATATGGCTACACCTTC
>14|TRBV28|TRBJ2-2|.|TRBD2
CASSISGGAGELFF
TGTGCCAGCAGTATTAGCGGGGGGGCCGGGGAGCTGTTTTTT
>15|TRBV5-8|TRBJ2-4|.|.
CASSFDTGSKNIQYF
TGTGCCAGCAGCTTCGATACAGGGTCCAAAAACATTCAGTACTTC
>14|TRBV10-2|TRBJ1-1|.|.
CASMAGEGETEAFF
TGCGCCAGCATGGCAGGGGAAGGAGAGACTGAAGCTTTCTTT
>11|TRBV5-1|TRBJ2-5|.|.
CASMGHREQYF
TGCGCCAGCATGGGGCATCGGGAGCAGTACTTC
>14|TRBV15|TRBJ2-5|once|.
CATSSLTQEETQYF
TGTGCCACCAGCAGTCTCACCCAAGAGGAGACCCAGTACTTC
>16|TRBV9|TRBJ2-5|few|.
CASSPRLEGTPETQYF
TGTGCCAGCAGCCCCCGACTAGAGGGGACTCCCGAGACCCAGTACTTC
>15|TRBV5-1|TRBJ2-7|.|.
CASSGAGLVWNEQYF
TGCGCCAGCAGCGGGGCCGGGCTAGTTTGGAACGAGCAGTACTTC
>15|TRBV4-2|TRBJ2-7|.|.
CASSQAPARAYEQYF
TGTGCCAGCAGCCAAGCCCCGGCCAGGGCTTACGAGCAGTACTTC
>13|TRBV7-2|TRBJ2-5|few|.
CASSLVFSETQYF
TGTGCCAGCAGCTTAGTCTTTTCGGAGACCCAGTACTTC
>13|TRBV6-6|TRBJ1-5|.|TRBD1
CASGAGGGQPQHF
TGTGCCAGCGGAGCAGGGGGAGGCCAGCCCCAGCATTTT
>17|TRBV28|TRBJ2-3|.|.
CASSPSPGQGSTDTQYF
TGTGCCAGCAGTCCCTCCCCGGGACAAGGGTCCACAGATACGCAGTATTTT
>17|TRBV19|TRBJ2-6|.|TRBD1
CASSIRQGLSGANVLTF
TGTGCCAGTAGTATTAGACAGGGTCTCTCTGGGGCCAACGTCCTGACTTTC
>12|TRBV15|TRBJ2-7|few|.
CATSNLDAGQYF
TGTGCCACCAGCAACCTAGACGCGGGGCAGTACTTC
>16|TRBV6-6|TRBJ1-1|.|.
CASSYRPQEGNTEAFF
TGTGCCAGCAGTTACAGGCCCCAGGAGGGGAACACTGAAGCTTTCTTT
>17|TRBV7-9|TRBJ1-3|.|.
CSSSLASRRHSGNTIYF
TGTTCCAGCAGCTTAGCATCGCGGCGGCACTCTGGAAACACCATATATTTT
>16|TRBV4-2|TRBJ2-3|few|.
CASSQEGAASTDTQYF
TGTGCCAGCAGCCAAGAGGGGGCGGCTAGCACAGATACGCAGTATTTT
>15|TRBV7-9|TRBJ1-3|.|TRBD1
CASSHLPTGDNTIYF
TGTGCCAGCAGCCACCTCCCGACAGGGGACAACACCATATATTTT
>11|TRBV28|TRBJ1-1|once|.
CASRLRSEAFF
TGTGCCAGCAGGCTCCGGTCTGAAGCTTTCTTT
>13|TRBV30|TRBJ2-3|.|.
CAWSVGGTDTQYF
TGTGCCTGGAGTGTAGGGGGAACAGATACGCAGTATTTT
>16|TRBV6-4|TRBJ2-1|.|TRBD2
CASSGTSGGDYNEQFF
TGTGCCAGCAGTGGGACTAGCGGGGGGGACTACAATGAGCAGTTCTTC
>14|TRBV5-1|TRBJ2-7|.|TRBD2
CASSLIAGAYEQYF
TGCGCCAGCAGCTTAATCGCGGGGGCCTACGAGCAGTACTTC
>12|TRBV7-9|TRBJ2-7|.|.
CSSSLARAPPYF
TGTTCCAGCAGCTTAGCGCGGGCGCCCCCGTACTTC